A selection of T cell receptor beta chains follows, all from one sample in a study of CD8 T cells in Susac syndrome. TCRdb used MiXCR to reprocess the immunoSEQ multiplex PCR reads, holding one entry per CDR3 protein. There are more than 150,000 distinct CDR3 sequences in the sample; nearly 97% occur only once, and 0.15% lies in the top ten. Sequences were obtained from CD8+ T cells from PBMCs. The receptors were gathered from a human donor with multiple sclerosis. Both conserved end residues are part of each CDR3. The D gene is left open where the match is weak. Some rows have no size entry. The others give once, few or many, or a class for an expanded clone.

CDR3 DNA: TGCAGTGCTCCTCTCGTATCGGGTGAGCAGTTCTTC
CDR3 protein: CSAPLVSGEQFF
D gene: NA
J gene: TRBJ2-1
clone size: once
CDR3 length: 12
V gene: TRBV20-1

CDR3 DNA: TGTGCCAGCAGCCGCCTGACAGGGGCCTTAACAGATACGCAGTATTTT
CDR3 protein: CASSRLTGALTDTQYF
D gene: TRBD1
J gene: TRBJ2-3
clone size: NA
CDR3 length: 16
V gene: TRBV7-2

CDR3 DNA: TGTGCTAGTGGGGCCCCCGGGGAGACCCAGTACTTC
CDR3 protein: CASGAPGETQYF
D gene: NA
J gene: TRBJ2-5
clone size: NA
CDR3 length: 12
V gene: TRBV12-5

CDR3 DNA: TGCAGTGCTATTCCCAGCGGGGAACACGAGCAGTACTTC
CDR3 protein: CSAIPSGEHEQYF
D gene: TRBD2
J gene: TRBJ2-7
clone size: NA
CDR3 length: 13
V gene: TRBV20-1

CDR3 DNA: TGTGCCAGCAGCCCAGAACAGGAGCTATATGGCTACACCTTC
CDR3 protein: CASSPEQELYGYTF
D gene: NA
J gene: TRBJ1-2
clone size: NA
CDR3 length: 14
V gene: TRBV9

CDR3 DNA: TGTGCCAGCCGCGAAGGTGGGCGGATTCTGAGCAATCAGCCCCAGCATTTT
CDR3 protein: CASREGGRILSNQPQHF
D gene: NA
J gene: TRBJ1-5
clone size: NA
CDR3 length: 17
V gene: TRBV6-1

CDR3 DNA: TGTGCCAGCGGAGGGGTGAATGAGCAGTTCTTC
CDR3 protein: CASGGVNEQFF
D gene: NA
J gene: TRBJ2-1
clone size: NA
CDR3 length: 11
V gene: TRBV12-3/TRBV12-4

CDR3 DNA: TGTGCCAGCAGCCCAGACAGGGTAAACTATGGCTACACCTTC
CDR3 protein: CASSPDRVNYGYTF
D gene: TRBD1
J gene: TRBJ1-2
clone size: NA
CDR3 length: 14
V gene: TRBV9

CDR3 DNA: TGTGCCTTCGACCACGAGGACAGGGAGGGACAGCCCCAGCATTTT
CDR3 protein: CAFDHEDREGQPQHF
D gene: TRBD1
J gene: TRBJ1-5
clone size: NA
CDR3 length: 15
V gene: TRBV30

CDR3 DNA: TGTGCCTGGAGTGAAGGGATGGGAAATGAGCAGTTCTTC
CDR3 protein: CAWSEGMGNEQFF
D gene: NA
J gene: TRBJ2-1
clone size: NA
CDR3 length: 13
V gene: TRBV30

CDR3 DNA: TGTGCCAGTGGAACGGGCCACAGAAACCCCTCAGTCTATGGCTACACCTTC
CDR3 protein: CASGTGHRNPSVYGYTF
D gene: NA
J gene: TRBJ1-2
clone size: NA
CDR3 length: 17
V gene: TRBV6-1

CDR3 DNA: TGTGCCAGCATTGCGATTAGCGGGGGAACCAATGAGCAGTTCTTC
CDR3 protein: CASIAISGGTNEQFF
D gene: TRBD2
J gene: TRBJ2-1
clone size: NA
CDR3 length: 15
V gene: TRBV2

CDR3 DNA: TGTGCCAGTAGCTCGACAGGGTACAATGAGCAGTTCTTC
CDR3 protein: CASSSTGYNEQFF
D gene: TRBD1
J gene: TRBJ2-1
clone size: few
CDR3 length: 13
V gene: TRBV19

CDR3 DNA: TGTGCCAGCAGTGAGGAGTCCTACAATGAGCAGTTCTTC
CDR3 protein: CASSEESYNEQFF
D gene: NA
J gene: TRBJ2-1
clone size: NA
CDR3 length: 13
V gene: TRBV27

CDR3 DNA: TGTGCCAGCAGCTTATTGGCCGGGGAGCTGTTTTTT
CDR3 protein: CASSLLAGELFF
D gene: NA
J gene: TRBJ2-2
clone size: NA
CDR3 length: 12
V gene: TRBV7-6

CDR3 DNA: TGCAGCGTTGTCCTAGCGGGGGCCTACAATGAGCAGTTCTTC
CDR3 protein: CSVVLAGAYNEQFF
D gene: TRBD2
J gene: TRBJ2-1
clone size: NA
CDR3 length: 14
V gene: TRBV29-1

CDR3 DNA: TGTGCCAGCAGCCAGGCACAGGGATCCTATAATTCACCCCTCCACTTT
CDR3 protein: CASSQAQGSYNSPLHF
D gene: NA
J gene: TRBJ1-6
clone size: NA
CDR3 length: 16
V gene: TRBV4-2

CDR3 DNA: TGTGCCAGCAGCGGACAGGGGGCAGGTCAGCCCCAGCATTTT
CDR3 protein: CASSGQGAGQPQHF
D gene: TRBD1
J gene: TRBJ1-5
clone size: NA
CDR3 length: 14
V gene: TRBV6-5

CDR3 DNA: TGTGCCAGCAGCCAGGAACAGAGGTCGGGGGCTGGGGCCAACGTCCTGACTTTC
CDR3 protein: CASSQEQRSGAGANVLTF
D gene: NA
J gene: TRBJ2-6
clone size: NA
CDR3 length: 18
V gene: TRBV3-1

CDR3 DNA: TGTGCCAGCAGTGCCGGCGGACCCGGTCGGGGCTACACCTTC
CDR3 protein: CASSAGGPGRGYTF
D gene: NA
J gene: TRBJ1-2
clone size: NA
CDR3 length: 14
V gene: TRBV12-3/TRBV12-4

CDR3 DNA: TGTGCCAGCAGCCAAGTCGCCGGGACCGACCGAGAGACCCAGTACTTC
CDR3 protein: CASSQVAGTDRETQYF
D gene: NA
J gene: TRBJ2-5
clone size: NA
CDR3 length: 16
V gene: TRBV3-1

CDR3 DNA: TGTGCCACCCGTAAGGGGGTTCCCTACGAGCAGTACTTC
CDR3 protein: CATRKGVPYEQYF
D gene: NA
J gene: TRBJ2-7
clone size: NA
CDR3 length: 13
V gene: TRBV7-9

CDR3 DNA: TGTGCCACCAGGAGGGTTCCGTCCTACGAGCAGTACTTC
CDR3 protein: CATRRVPSYEQYF
D gene: NA
J gene: TRBJ2-7
clone size: NA
CDR3 length: 13
V gene: TRBV27

CDR3 DNA: TGCAGTGCCCGGGGGCCCTACACCGGGGAGCTGTTTTTT
CDR3 protein: CSARGPYTGELFF
D gene: NA
J gene: TRBJ2-2
clone size: NA
CDR3 length: 13
V gene: TRBV20-1

CDR3 DNA: TGTGCCAGCAGCGTATCTAGCGGGGGGGGCCCAGATACGCAGTATTTT
CDR3 protein: CASSVSSGGGPDTQYF
D gene: TRBD2
J gene: TRBJ2-3
clone size: NA
CDR3 length: 16
V gene: TRBV9

CDR3 DNA: TGTGCCAGTAGTCTGACCCACTCGAACACTGAAGCTTTCTTT
CDR3 protein: CASSLTHSNTEAFF
D gene: NA
J gene: TRBJ1-1
clone size: once
CDR3 length: 14
V gene: TRBV19

CDR3 DNA: TGCAGTGCTAGAGAAATCTCCTACAATGAGCAGTTCTTC
CDR3 protein: CSAREISYNEQFF
D gene: NA
J gene: TRBJ2-1
clone size: NA
CDR3 length: 13
V gene: TRBV20-1

CDR3 DNA: TGTGCCAGCAGTGAAGCTCCCTACGAGCAGTACTTC
CDR3 protein: CASSEAPYEQYF
D gene: NA
J gene: TRBJ2-7
clone size: NA
CDR3 length: 12
V gene: TRBV2

CDR3 DNA: TGCAGCGGAGCCGGGACTGGAGTGGGAAATGAGCAGTTCTTC
CDR3 protein: CSGAGTGVGNEQFF
D gene: NA
J gene: TRBJ2-1
clone size: NA
CDR3 length: 14
V gene: TRBV29-1

CDR3 DNA: TGTGCCAGCAGCCCCACGGGGGTCGCACAGTTCTTC
CDR3 protein: CASSPTGVAQFF
D gene: NA
J gene: TRBJ2-1
clone size: NA
CDR3 length: 12
V gene: TRBV3-1

CDR3 DNA: TGTGCCAGCAGCCCCCCTACTAGCGCCTACGAGCAGTACTTC
CDR3 protein: CASSPPTSAYEQYF
D gene: TRBD2
J gene: TRBJ2-7
clone size: NA
CDR3 length: 14
V gene: TRBV7-9

CDR3 DNA: TGTGCCAGCACCCGAGGAGGAGGGAACTATGGCTACACCTTC
CDR3 protein: CASTRGGGNYGYTF
D gene: NA
J gene: TRBJ1-2
clone size: NA
CDR3 length: 14
V gene: TRBV9

CDR3 DNA: TGTGCCACCAGTCACAGGGGCGGGACAGATACGCAGTATTTT
CDR3 protein: CATSHRGGTDTQYF
D gene: TRBD1
J gene: TRBJ2-3
clone size: once
CDR3 length: 14
V gene: TRBV13

CDR3 DNA: TGTGCCAGCAGCCACCTGAGCGGGGGGCCGAGGGAGCAGTACTTC
CDR3 protein: CASSHLSGGPREQYF
D gene: TRBD2
J gene: TRBJ2-7
clone size: once
CDR3 length: 15
V gene: TRBV4-2

CDR3 DNA: TGTGCCGGGGAGCCCTACAGGGGATCTTTCTTT
CDR3 protein: CAGEPYRGSFF
D gene: TRBD1
J gene: TRBJ1-1
clone size: NA
CDR3 length: 11
V gene: TRBV30

CDR3 DNA: TGCAGTGCTAGGGACAGCCAACTAAAGATCACTGAAGCTTTCTTT
CDR3 protein: CSARDSQLKITEAFF
D gene: NA
J gene: TRBJ1-1
clone size: NA
CDR3 length: 15
V gene: TRBV20-1

CDR3 DNA: TGTGCCAGCACCAGGGGTGCTTACTACGAGCAGTACTTC
CDR3 protein: CASTRGAYYEQYF
D gene: NA
J gene: TRBJ2-7
clone size: NA
CDR3 length: 13
V gene: TRBV6-2/TRBV6-3

CDR3 DNA: TGTGCCAGCAGCGTAAATTCCCGGGACAGCTATGGCTACACCTTC
CDR3 protein: CASSVNSRDSYGYTF
D gene: TRBD1
J gene: TRBJ1-2
clone size: once
CDR3 length: 15
V gene: TRBV9

CDR3 DNA: TGTGCCAGCAGTTACCCTCGACCCGGGACAGCACACCAAGAGACCCAGTACTTC
CDR3 protein: CASSYPRPGTAHQETQYF
D gene: TRBD1
J gene: TRBJ2-5
clone size: NA
CDR3 length: 18
V gene: TRBV6-5